The TCR beta chain described here comes from a study of neurological immune-mediated disorders. Via MiXCR, TCRdb re-called the 5' RACE reads, giving one row per CDR3 protein. The sample shows around 30,000 distinct CDR3 sequences, about 4% of them seen only once. This clonotype came up many times. The antigen is not known. V was clipped by 3 bases and J by 0 bases, with 5 bases between them. Germline V lookup: CDR1 KGHSH, CDR2 LQKENI. This CDR3 is built from 14 residues. Study observations and caveats: The greatest TCR clonal expansion occurred in HTLV-1-associated myelopathy and the least in multiple sclerosis, which fell below healthy controls.

The sequencing sample was made of CD4+ T cells from blood. V and J are TRBV18 and TRBJ2-2, with D hard to call. This TCR was recovered from a woman aged 40-49 years in good health. The CDR3 reads CASSPAANTGELFF. Here the CDR3 DNA reads TGTGCCAGCTCACCGGCAGCGAACACCGGGGAGCTGTTTTTT.